One sample yielded the 14 T cell receptor beta chains listed below, sequenced in a study of naive and memory T cell subsets (dated by TCRdb to about 2017). The method was UMI-ligation and nested PCR. These reads were obtained on an Illumina MiSeq. The beta constant-region primer was an equimolar mix of two oligonucleotides covering both TRBC1 and TRBC2. Using fastp at Q25 and MiXCR, TCRdb reprocessed the public reads and kept productive beta chains. Each entry merges the rows of one CDR3 protein and shows their most common DNA and genes. The sample table holds tens of thousands of distinct CDR3 sequences, of which less than 15% were seen once. Clones ranked in the top ten supply roughly 0.9% of the sample. Sequenced material: central memory CD4+ T cells from blood. The cell subset or site label, read with the paper, signifies: central memory, CD45RA- CD27+. The receptor source for this set is a human donor in good health.

This clonotype was recorded a few times. The chain couples TRBV20-1 to TRBJ1-1; D gene uncertain. CDR1 and CDR2 from the germline V gene are DFQATT and SNEGSKA (reference sequence). The CDR3 totals 14 residues. Trimming pared 1 base from V and 0 bases from J, leaving 9 bases between. Written as DNA, the CDR3 is TGCAGTGCTAGAGTTGGGCAGGTGAACACTGAAGCTTTCTTT. Its protein product is CSARVGQVNTEAFF.

The chain links TRBV12-3 or TRBV12-4 to TRBJ2-1, with 8 positions matching TRBD1. There are 14 residues in the CDR3. Trimming at V came to 5 bases and at J to 2 bases, leaving 2 bases not matched to a gene. As DNA, the CDR3 is TGTGCCAGCAGTACAGGGGGTACCTACAATGAGCAGTTCTTC. Protein: CASSTGGTYNEQFF.

This clonotype was seen a few times. This chain connects TRBV29-1 to TRBJ2-7, with a weak D call TRBD2 (5 bases). CDR1 SQVTM and CDR2 ANQGSEA come from the germline V gene. The CDR3 runs 11 residues. V lost 7 bases to trimming and J lost 7 bases, with 14 bases between them. CDR3 bases: TGCAGCGCCGCCTGGACGGGGGAGCAGTACTTC. Its protein product is CSAAWTGEQYF.

This clonotype was observed a handful of times. The rearrangement joins TRBV19 to TRBJ2-1; 8 nucleotides line up with TRBD2. Germline CDR1 is LNHDA and CDR2 is SQIVND (reference sequence). With 5 bases clipped from V and 6 bases from J, the junction kept 6 bases outside the gene matches. This CDR3 is built from 14 residues. CDR3 amino acids: CASSGTGGSNEQFF. CDR3 nucleotides: TGTGCCAGTAGTGGGACGGGAGGGTCCAATGAGCAGTTCTTC. Drawing the rest from reference TRBV19 and TRBJ2-1, the complete variable domain is DGGITQSPKYLFRKEGQNVTLSCEQNLNHDAMYWYRQDPGQGLRLIYYSQIVNDFQKGDIAEGYSVSREKKESFPLTVTSAQKNPTAFYLCASSGTGGSNEQFFGPGTRLTVL.

There are many counts of this clonotype. The chain employs TRBV6-1 and TRBJ1-1, with no clear D. The V end was cut by 2 bases, the J end by 3 bases, with 13 bases between. The germline CDR1 and CDR2 sequences are MNHNS and SASEGT. CDR3 length: 15 residues. CDR3 loop: CASSETWGIDTEAFF. In nucleotides, the CDR3 is TGTGCCAGCAGTGAAACGTGGGGTATCGACACTGAAGCTTTCTTT.

This chain joins TRBV6-2 or TRBV6-3 and TRBJ2-3; the match to TRBD2 covers 7 bases. The CDR3 extends over 13 amino acids. Germline CDR1 reads MNHEY; CDR2 reads SVGEGT. After removal of 8 bases from V and 2 bases from J, the junction contained 4 bases not matched to a gene. CDR3 sequence (DNA): TGTGCCAGCCAGCGGGGATACACAGATACGCAGTATTTT. Residues: CASQRGYTDTQYF.

The V call is TRBV9, the J call TRBJ1-5; D is ambiguous. V dropped 7 bases and J dropped 0 bases, with 14 bases sitting between them. The germline gives CDR1 SGDLS, CDR2 YYNGEE. The CDR3 is 15 residues long. CDR3 bases: TGTGCCAGCTCTCGTGCAGTGAATAGCAATCAGCCCCAGCATTTT. Amino acids: CASSRAVNSNQPQHF. The full variable domain, rest sourced from reference TRBV9 and TRBJ1-5, is DSGVTQTPKHLITATGQRVTLRCSPRSGDLSVYWYQQSLDQGLQFLIQYYNGEERAKGNILERFSAQQFPDLHSELNLSSLELGDSALYFCASSRAVNSNQPQHFGDGTRLSIL.

This clonotype has a handful of counts. V is TRBV7-2 and J is TRBJ2-3; D could derive from TRBD1 or TRBD2 (5 bases each). V was clipped by 0 bases and J by 6 bases, with 7 bases between them. The germline CDR1 and CDR2 sequences are SGHTA and FQGNSA. The CDR3 has 13 amino acids. CDR3 nucleotide sequence: TGTGCCAGCAGCTTAGCCCGGGACGATACGCAGTATTTT. It specifies CASSLARDDTQYF.

This chain connects TRBV18 to TRBJ2-2; 7 bases are a match to TRBD1. Trimming cost V 6 bases and J 0 bases; bases outside gene matches: 10. This CDR3 contains 17 residues. CDR1 KGHSH and CDR2 LQKENI come from the germline V gene. The CDR3 region has the DNA TGTGCCAGCTCCCTCTTCCGGGACAGCGCGAACACCGGGGAGCTGTTTTTT. This encodes CASSLFRDSANTGELFF. Drawing the rest from reference TRBV18 and TRBJ2-2, the complete variable domain is NAGVMQNPRHLVRRRGQEARLRCSPMKGHSHVYWYRQLPEEGLKFMVYLQKENIIDESGMPKERFSAEFPKEGPSILRIQQVVRGDSAAYFCASSLFRDSANTGELFFGEGSRLTVL.

In this sample, this clonotype turned up many times. One end of the junction does not line up with germline, which may come from a read error. The rearrangement links TRBV11-3 to TRBJ2-5; perhaps TRBD2 as D (6 bases). The CDR3 spans 16 residues. Germline CDR1 and CDR2: SGHNT and YENEEA. The CDR3 coding sequence is TGTGCCAGCAGTTTAGATCTCCTTCTAGCGCGAGAGACCCAGTACTTC. It yields the protein CASSLDLLLARETQYF. The variable domain in full, with the rest retrieved from reference TRBV11-3 and TRBJ2-5, is EAGVVQSPRYKIIEKKQPVAFWCNPISGHNTLYWYLQNLGQGPELLIRYENEEAVDDSQLPKDRFSAERLKGVDSTLKIQPAELGDSAVYLCASSLDLLLARETQYFGPGTRLLVL.

The chain links TRBV11-2 to TRBJ2-7; D is uncertain. CDR3 length: 15 amino acids. Between the trimmed V and J ends, which lost 1 base and 9 bases, there was a span of 19 bases. Germline CDR1 and CDR2: SGHAT and FQNNGV. CDR3 in DNA: TGTGCCAGCAGCTTAGGCAGCCGACCGACAACCGGGCAGTACTTC. Protein product: CASSLGSRPTTGQYF.

This clonotype has ten or more counts. The chain links TRBV7-2 to TRBJ1-1; D is ambiguous. The CDR3 totals 14 residues. Per germline, CDR1 SGHTA and CDR2 FQGNSA. The V end lost 7 bases, the J end lost 7 bases, and 19 bases lay between the germline ends. CDR3 residues: CASTSRILAGEAFF. In DNA, the CDR3 is TGTGCCAGCACCAGTCGAATCCTAGCCGGTGAAGCTTTCTTT.

CDR3 in DNA: TGTGCCAGCAGCTCAACCTACCAGATGTCCCACGAGCAGTACTTC. Translation: CASSSTYQMSHEQYF. The rearrangement links TRBV7-2 to TRBJ2-7; D is unresolved. V shed 4 bases and J shed 5 bases, with 18 bases lying between them. CDR1 is SGHTA, CDR2 FQGNSA, per germline. The CDR3 length is 15 residues.

The CDR3 DNA reads as TGTGCCAGCTGCTTGAACCGTCTCTACGAGCAGTACTTC. It yields the protein CASCLNRLYEQYF. The gene calls are TRBV6-2 or TRBV6-3 and TRBJ2-7; unclear D gene. Trimming cost V 8 bases and J 3 bases, with 14 bases left between them. The CDR3 has 13 amino acids. CDR1 MNHEY and CDR2 SVGEGT come from the germline V gene.